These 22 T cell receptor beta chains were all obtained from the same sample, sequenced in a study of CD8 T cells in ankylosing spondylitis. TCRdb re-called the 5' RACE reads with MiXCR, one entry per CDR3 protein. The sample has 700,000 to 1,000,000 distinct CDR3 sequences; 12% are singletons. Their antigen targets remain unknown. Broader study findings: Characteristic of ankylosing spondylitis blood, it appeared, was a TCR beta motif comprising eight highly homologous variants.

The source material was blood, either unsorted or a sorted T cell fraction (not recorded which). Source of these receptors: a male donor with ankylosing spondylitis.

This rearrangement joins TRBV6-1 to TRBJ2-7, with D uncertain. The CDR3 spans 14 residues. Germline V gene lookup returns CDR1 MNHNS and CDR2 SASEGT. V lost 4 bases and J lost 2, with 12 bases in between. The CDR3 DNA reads TGTGCCAGCAGTGTCCGGGTTTCCCCCTACGAGCAGTACTTC. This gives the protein CASSVRVSPYEQYF.

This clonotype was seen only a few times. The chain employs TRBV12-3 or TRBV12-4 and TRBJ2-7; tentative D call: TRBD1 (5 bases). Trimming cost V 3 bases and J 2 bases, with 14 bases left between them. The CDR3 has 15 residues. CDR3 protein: CASSLSNRRPYEQYF. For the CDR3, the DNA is TGTGCCAGCAGTTTGTCAAACAGGAGACCCTACGAGCAGTACTTC.

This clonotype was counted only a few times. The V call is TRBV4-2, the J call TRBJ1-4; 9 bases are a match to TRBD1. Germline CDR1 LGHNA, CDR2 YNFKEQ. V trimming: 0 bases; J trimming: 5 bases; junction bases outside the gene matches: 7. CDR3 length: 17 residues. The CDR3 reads CASSQDRGGTGNEKLFF. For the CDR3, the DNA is TGTGCCAGCAGCCAAGATCGGGGGGGGACAGGGAATGAAAAACTGTTTTTT.

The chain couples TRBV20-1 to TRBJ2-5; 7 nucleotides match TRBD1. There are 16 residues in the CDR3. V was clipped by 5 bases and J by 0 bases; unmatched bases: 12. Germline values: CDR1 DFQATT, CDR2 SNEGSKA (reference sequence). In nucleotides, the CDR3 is TGCAGTGCTCTTATCCGGGACAGCTGGTACCAAGAGACCCAGTACTTC. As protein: CSALIRDSWYQETQYF.

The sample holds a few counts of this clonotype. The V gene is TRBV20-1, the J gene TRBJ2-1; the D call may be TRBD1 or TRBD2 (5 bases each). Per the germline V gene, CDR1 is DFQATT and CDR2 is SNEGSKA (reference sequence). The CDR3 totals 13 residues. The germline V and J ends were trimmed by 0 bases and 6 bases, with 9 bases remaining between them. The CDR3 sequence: CSARDRGVNEQFF. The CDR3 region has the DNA TGCAGTGCTAGAGATCGAGGGGTCAATGAGCAGTTCTTC.

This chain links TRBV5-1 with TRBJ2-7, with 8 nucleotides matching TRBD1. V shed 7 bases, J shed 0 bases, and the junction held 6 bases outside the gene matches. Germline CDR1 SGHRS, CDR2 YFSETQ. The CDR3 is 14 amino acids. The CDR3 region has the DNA TGCGCCAGCTCGCAGGGGGCCCTCTCCTACGAGCAGTACTTC. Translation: CASSQGALSYEQYF.

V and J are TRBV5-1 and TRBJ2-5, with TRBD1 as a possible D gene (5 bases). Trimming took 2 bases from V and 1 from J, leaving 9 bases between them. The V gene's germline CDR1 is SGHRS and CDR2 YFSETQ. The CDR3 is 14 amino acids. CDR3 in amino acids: CASSFQGIQETQYF. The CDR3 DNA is TGCGCCAGCAGCTTTCAGGGAATCCAAGAGACCCAGTACTTC.

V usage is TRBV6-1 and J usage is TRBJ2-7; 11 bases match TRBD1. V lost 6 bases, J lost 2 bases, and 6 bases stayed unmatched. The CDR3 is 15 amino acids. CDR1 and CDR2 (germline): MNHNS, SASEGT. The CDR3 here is CASSKGQGVTYEQYF. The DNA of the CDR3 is TGTGCCAGCAGCAAGGGACAGGGGGTTACCTACGAGCAGTACTTC.

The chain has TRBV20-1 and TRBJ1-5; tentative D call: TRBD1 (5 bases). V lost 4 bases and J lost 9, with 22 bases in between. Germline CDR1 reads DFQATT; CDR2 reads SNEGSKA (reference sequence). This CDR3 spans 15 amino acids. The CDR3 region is CSANYISGQRGPQHF. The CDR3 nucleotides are TGCAGTGCTAATTATATTTCCGGACAAAGGGGGCCCCAGCATTTT.

CDR3 protein: CATSRVTRDGTQYF. The CDR3 DNA reads TGTGCCACCAGCAGAGTGACCAGGGATGGTACGCAGTATTTT. The J gene is TRBJ2-3, the V gene TRBV15, with a tentative D call TRBD1 (5 bases). Trimming removed 1 base at V and 8 bases at J, with 13 bases between. Germline loops: CDR1 LNHNV, CDR2 YYDKDF (reference sequence). The CDR3 is made up of 14 amino acids.

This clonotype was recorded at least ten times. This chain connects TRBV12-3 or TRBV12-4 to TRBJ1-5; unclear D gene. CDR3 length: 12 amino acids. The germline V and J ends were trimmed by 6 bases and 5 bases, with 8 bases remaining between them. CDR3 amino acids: CASSSADQPQHF. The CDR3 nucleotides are TGTGCCAGCAGCTCTGCAGATCAGCCCCAGCATTTT.

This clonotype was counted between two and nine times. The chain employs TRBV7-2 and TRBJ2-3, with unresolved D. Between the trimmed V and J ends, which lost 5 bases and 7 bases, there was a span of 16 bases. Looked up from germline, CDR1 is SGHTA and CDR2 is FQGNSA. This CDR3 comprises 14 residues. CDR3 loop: CASSLGSLGYTQYF. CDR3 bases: TGTGCCAGCAGCCTGGGAAGTCTAGGGTATACGCAGTATTTT.

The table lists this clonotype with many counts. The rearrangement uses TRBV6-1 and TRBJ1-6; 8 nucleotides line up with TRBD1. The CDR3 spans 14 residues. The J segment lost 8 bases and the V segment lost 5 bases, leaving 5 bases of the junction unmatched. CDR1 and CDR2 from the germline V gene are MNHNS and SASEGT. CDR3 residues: CASSKGQVYSPLHF. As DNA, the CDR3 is TGTGCCAGCAGTAAGGGACAGGTGTATTCACCCCTCCACTTT.

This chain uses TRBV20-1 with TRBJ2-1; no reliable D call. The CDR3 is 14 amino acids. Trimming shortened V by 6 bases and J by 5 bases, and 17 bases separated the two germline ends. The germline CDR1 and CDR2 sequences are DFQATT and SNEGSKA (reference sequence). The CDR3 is CSANPHGRHNEQFF. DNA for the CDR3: TGCAGTGCCAATCCCCACGGCCGGCACAATGAGCAGTTCTTC.

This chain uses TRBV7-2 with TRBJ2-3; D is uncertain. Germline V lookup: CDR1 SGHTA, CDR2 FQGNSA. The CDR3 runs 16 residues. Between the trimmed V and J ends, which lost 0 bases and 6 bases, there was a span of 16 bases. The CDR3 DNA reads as TGTGCCAGCAGCTTAGCGAGTCCGGCAACCCGGGATACGCAGTATTTT. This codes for CASSLASPATRDTQYF.

The CDR3 spells CASSLRGLPRHFHEQYF. DNA of the CDR3: TGTGCCAGCAGCCTCCGGGGCCTGCCTCGACATTTCCACGAGCAGTACTTC. The chain has TRBV28 and TRBJ2-7; perhaps D is TRBD1 or TRBD2 (5 bases each). The V and J ends lost 6 bases and 5 bases respectively, with 26 bases between them. This CDR3 has 17 residues. CDR1 MDHEN and CDR2 SYDVKM come from the germline V gene.

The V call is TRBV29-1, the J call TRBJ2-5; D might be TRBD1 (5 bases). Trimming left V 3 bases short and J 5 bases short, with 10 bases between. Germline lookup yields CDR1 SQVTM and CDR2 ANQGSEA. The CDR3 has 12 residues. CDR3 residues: CSVDDRAETQYF. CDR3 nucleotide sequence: TGCAGCGTTGACGACAGAGCGGAGACCCAGTACTTC. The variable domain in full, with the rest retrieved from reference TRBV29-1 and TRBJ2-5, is SAVISQKPSRDICQRGTSLTIQCQVDSQVTMMFWYRQQPGQSLTLIATANQGSEATYESGFVIDKFPISRPNLTFSTLTVSNMSPEDSSIYLCSVDDRAETQYFGPGTRLLVL.

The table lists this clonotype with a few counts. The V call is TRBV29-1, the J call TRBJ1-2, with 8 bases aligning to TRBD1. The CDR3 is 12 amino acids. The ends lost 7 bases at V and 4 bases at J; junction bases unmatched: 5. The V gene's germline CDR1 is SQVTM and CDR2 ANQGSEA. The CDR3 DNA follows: TGCAGCGGGCTCGACAGGGGCTATGGCTACACCTTC. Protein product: CSGLDRGYGYTF.

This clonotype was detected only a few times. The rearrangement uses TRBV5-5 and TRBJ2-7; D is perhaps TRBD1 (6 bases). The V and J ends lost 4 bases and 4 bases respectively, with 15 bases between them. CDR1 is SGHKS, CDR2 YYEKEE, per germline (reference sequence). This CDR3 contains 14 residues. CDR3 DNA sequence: TGTGCCAGCAGCCGGGGACACCTCGTGTACGAGCAGTACTTC. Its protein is CASSRGHLVYEQYF.

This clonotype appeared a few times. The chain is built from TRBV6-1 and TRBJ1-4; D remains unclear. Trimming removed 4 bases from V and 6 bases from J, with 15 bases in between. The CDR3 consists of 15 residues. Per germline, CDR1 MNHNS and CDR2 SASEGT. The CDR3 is CASSVRLLLDEKLFF. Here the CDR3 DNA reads TGTGCCAGCAGTGTCCGCCTTCTTTTGGATGAAAAACTGTTTTTT.

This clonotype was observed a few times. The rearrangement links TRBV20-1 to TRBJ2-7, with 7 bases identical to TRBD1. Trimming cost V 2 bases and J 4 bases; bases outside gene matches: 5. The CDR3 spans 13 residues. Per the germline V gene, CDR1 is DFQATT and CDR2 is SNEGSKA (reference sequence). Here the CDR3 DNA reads TGCAGTGCTAGATACGGGACAGATTACGAGCAGTACTTC. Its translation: CSARYGTDYEQYF.

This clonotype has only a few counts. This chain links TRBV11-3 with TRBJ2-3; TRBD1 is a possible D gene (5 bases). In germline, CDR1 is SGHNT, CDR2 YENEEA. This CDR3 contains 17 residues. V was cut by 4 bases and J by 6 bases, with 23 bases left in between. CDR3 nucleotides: TGTGCCAGCAGCTCAGGGTCTTTTGACAGTTCAACGGATACGCAGTATTTT. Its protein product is CASSSGSFDSSTDTQYF.